This T cell receptor (beta chain) is drawn from a study of cytomegalovirus exposure and HLA in healthy donors. Findings of the study overall: CMV serostatus was the only immune exposure information that was available.

With 5 bases clipped from V and 0 bases from J, the junction kept 7 bases outside the gene matches. Germline assignment: CDR1 KGHSH and CDR2 LQKENI. This CDR3 is 17 amino acids long. Worth noting for this clone: Its antigen remains unknown.

A multiplex PCR was run with 60 Vbeta primers and 13 Jbeta primers. Repertoires were generated with immunoSEQ multiplex PCR, while TCRdb's copy carries only in-frame clones and drops some. Among tens of thousands of clones, more than 70% were seen once, and the ten largest hold 8.4%. V gene TRBV18 combines with J gene TRBJ1-1, with TRBD1 identical over 12 bases. The TCR originated in a woman younger than 45 in good health and CMV-seropositive. Input material: PBMCs. CDR3 sequence: CASSEGQGAGMNTEAFF. In nucleotides, the CDR3 is TGTGCCAGCTCAGAGGGACAGGGGGCAGGCATGAACACTGAAGCTTTCTTT.